A selection of T cell receptor beta chains follows, all from one sample in a study of long-term antiretroviral therapy in people with HIV. Sequencing was performed with immunoSEQ multiplex PCR; in TCRdb, only in-frame clones are kept and a portion is missing. The sample gives tens of thousands of clones, under 90% of which show up once; over 8% is in the top ten. Sequences were derived from unsorted PBMCs, sampled at the start of antiretroviral therapy. The receptors shown here come from a man aged 45-65 years with HIV. Both conserved end residues are part of each CDR3. The order of the fields is V gene, clone size, J gene, D gene, CDR3 DNA, CDR3 protein. The D gene is left open where the match is weak. Expanded clones get a size class; other rows say once, few or many, or leave the size out.

v_call: TRBV28; clone_size: NA; j_call: TRBJ2-1; d_call: TRBD2; cdr3_nt: TGTGCCAGCAGTTCCGCTGGCGGGAGAATTTACAATGAGCAGTTCTTC; cdr3_aa: CASSSAGGRIYNEQFF
v_call: TRBV4-1; clone_size: NA; j_call: TRBJ2-7; d_call: NA; cdr3_nt: TGCGCCAGCAGCCCGAAACCGCGGACCTACGAGCAGTACTTC; cdr3_aa: CASSPKPRTYEQYF
v_call: TRBV19; clone_size: few; j_call: TRBJ1-3; d_call: NA; cdr3_nt: TGTGCCAGTGCGGGGAGCTCTGGAAACACCATATATTTT; cdr3_aa: CASAGSSGNTIYF
v_call: TRBV30; clone_size: NA; j_call: TRBJ1-1; d_call: NA; cdr3_nt: TGTGCCTGGAGTGTACGAAGTACTGAAGCTTTCTTT; cdr3_aa: CAWSVRSTEAFF
v_call: TRBV28; clone_size: NA; j_call: TRBJ2-6; d_call: NA; cdr3_nt: TGTGCCAGCAGTGTCAGGGCTGGGGCCAACGTCCTGACTTTC; cdr3_aa: CASSVRAGANVLTF
v_call: TRBV28; clone_size: NA; j_call: TRBJ1-3; d_call: NA; cdr3_nt: TGTGCCAGCACCGAGGACGTTCGGAGCTCTGGAAACACCATATATTTT; cdr3_aa: CASTEDVRSSGNTIYF
v_call: TRBV5-4; clone_size: NA; j_call: TRBJ2-2; d_call: TRBD2; cdr3_nt: TGTGCCAGCAGTCTCGGACTAGCGGGAGGTACCGGGGAGCTGTTTTTT; cdr3_aa: CASSLGLAGGTGELFF
v_call: TRBV2; clone_size: NA; j_call: TRBJ1-2; d_call: NA; cdr3_nt: TGTGCCAGCAGCCCACCCGGGACCTATGGCTACACCTTC; cdr3_aa: CASSPPGTYGYTF
v_call: TRBV5-5; clone_size: NA; j_call: TRBJ1-4; d_call: NA; cdr3_nt: TGTGCCAGCAGCGCAACTAATGAAAAACTGTTTTTT; cdr3_aa: CASSATNEKLFF
v_call: TRBV6-5; clone_size: NA; j_call: TRBJ2-5; d_call: TRBD2; cdr3_nt: TGTGCCAGCAGTTATGAAGGGACTAGCGGAGAGACCCAGTACTTC; cdr3_aa: CASSYEGTSGETQYF
v_call: TRBV5-4; clone_size: NA; j_call: TRBJ2-7; d_call: NA; cdr3_nt: TGTGCCAGCAGCTCCCCCGGCCGGGACCGCGACTACGAGCAGTACTTC; cdr3_aa: CASSSPGRDRDYEQYF
v_call: TRBV5-4; clone_size: few; j_call: TRBJ1-2; d_call: NA; cdr3_nt: TGTGCCAGCAGCTTGAGCCAGGACTATGGCTACACCTTC; cdr3_aa: CASSLSQDYGYTF
v_call: TRBV11-3; clone_size: NA; j_call: TRBJ2-3; d_call: NA; cdr3_nt: TGTGCCAGCAGCTTAGGTCGGGGGAAGGGGCCAGATACGCAGTATTTT; cdr3_aa: CASSLGRGKGPDTQYF
v_call: TRBV6-6; clone_size: NA; j_call: TRBJ2-7; d_call: NA; cdr3_nt: TGTGCCAGCAGTTACAAAGCTAACGCCTACGAGCAGTACTTC; cdr3_aa: CASSYKANAYEQYF
v_call: TRBV7-2; clone_size: NA; j_call: TRBJ1-2; d_call: NA; cdr3_nt: TGTGCCAGCAGCTTGAATGTAGACATATTTAGGTATGGCTACACCTTC; cdr3_aa: CASSLNVDIFRYGYTF
v_call: TRBV19; clone_size: NA; j_call: TRBJ1-5; d_call: NA; cdr3_nt: TGTGCCAGTAGTATTGGAGGGGTCCTCTATCAGCCCCAGCATTTT; cdr3_aa: CASSIGGVLYQPQHF
v_call: TRBV7-9; clone_size: NA; j_call: TRBJ2-1; d_call: NA; cdr3_nt: TGTGCCAGCAGTTCTCCGGGACACCTCTACAATGAGCAGTTCTTC; cdr3_aa: CASSSPGHLYNEQFF
v_call: TRBV9; clone_size: NA; j_call: TRBJ1-6; d_call: NA; cdr3_nt: TGTGCCAGCAGCGCCACAGCGAACCCCTATAATTCACCCCTCCACTTT; cdr3_aa: CASSATANPYNSPLHF
v_call: TRBV5-4; clone_size: NA; j_call: TRBJ1-1; d_call: TRBD1; cdr3_nt: TGTGCCAGCAGCCGCAACCCAGGACAGGACACTGAAGCTTTCTTT; cdr3_aa: CASSRNPGQDTEAFF
v_call: TRBV27; clone_size: NA; j_call: TRBJ2-1; d_call: NA; cdr3_nt: TGTGCCAGCAGCCCCAGGGTAGCGGCCTACAATGAGCAGTTCTTC; cdr3_aa: CASSPRVAAYNEQFF
v_call: TRBV7-2; clone_size: NA; j_call: TRBJ1-2; d_call: NA; cdr3_nt: TGTGCCAGCAGCCCCCGACGGGACTATGGCTACACCTTC; cdr3_aa: CASSPRRDYGYTF
v_call: TRBV18; clone_size: once; j_call: TRBJ1-1; d_call: NA; cdr3_nt: TGTGCCAGCTCACCGCAGCTAGCAGGGTGGGACACTGAAGCTTTCTTT; cdr3_aa: CASSPQLAGWDTEAFF
v_call: TRBV7-9; clone_size: NA; j_call: TRBJ1-4; d_call: NA; cdr3_nt: TGTGCCAGCAGCTTACCGGCACGGGGAATCAGCGAAAAACTGTTTTTT; cdr3_aa: CASSLPARGISEKLFF
v_call: TRBV28; clone_size: NA; j_call: TRBJ1-4; d_call: NA; cdr3_nt: TGTGCCATCGGGCTGTTTAATGAAAAACTGTTTTTT; cdr3_aa: CAIGLFNEKLFF
v_call: TRBV4-1; clone_size: NA; j_call: TRBJ1-2; d_call: NA; cdr3_nt: TGCGCCAGCAGCCAAGAGGGACGGGGAGGCAACTATGGCTACACCTTC; cdr3_aa: CASSQEGRGGNYGYTF
v_call: TRBV7-9; clone_size: NA; j_call: TRBJ1-1; d_call: TRBD1; cdr3_nt: TGTGCCAGCAGCCCTGACAGGGGTGGGTATGTGGACACTGAAGCTTTCTTT; cdr3_aa: CASSPDRGGYVDTEAFF
v_call: TRBV4-3; clone_size: few; j_call: TRBJ1-2; d_call: NA; cdr3_nt: TGCGCCAGCAGCCAAGCTCGCACGGGGCCTAACTATGGCTACACCTTC; cdr3_aa: CASSQARTGPNYGYTF
v_call: TRBV7-2; clone_size: NA; j_call: TRBJ2-2; d_call: TRBD2; cdr3_nt: TGTGCCAGCAGCTTGGTCAGGACTAGCGGGGCGTCCGGGGAGCTGTTTTTT; cdr3_aa: CASSLVRTSGASGELFF
v_call: TRBV7-3; clone_size: once; j_call: TRBJ1-1; d_call: NA; cdr3_nt: TGTGCCAGCAGCTTTGGAGGGGACACTGAAGCTTTCTTT; cdr3_aa: CASSFGGDTEAFF
v_call: TRBV19; clone_size: NA; j_call: TRBJ1-1; d_call: NA; cdr3_nt: TGTGCCAGTAGTCTAAGTTGGGGTATGAACACTGAAGCTTTCTTT; cdr3_aa: CASSLSWGMNTEAFF
v_call: TRBV7-9; clone_size: NA; j_call: TRBJ2-6; d_call: NA; cdr3_nt: TGTGCCAGCAGCTTAGTGGGGGGAGACCGTTCTGGGGCCAACGTCCTGACTTTC; cdr3_aa: CASSLVGGDRSGANVLTF
v_call: TRBV6-1; clone_size: NA; j_call: TRBJ1-1; d_call: NA; cdr3_nt: TGTGCCAGCAGTGAAGAGGCGCCAGCTGAAGCTTTCTTT; cdr3_aa: CASSEEAPAEAFF
v_call: TRBV6-4; clone_size: NA; j_call: TRBJ2-6; d_call: NA; cdr3_nt: TGTGCCAGCAGTGATCGGTACGGCACTGGGGCCAACGTCCTGACTTTC; cdr3_aa: CASSDRYGTGANVLTF
v_call: TRBV11-2; clone_size: NA; j_call: TRBJ1-6; d_call: NA; cdr3_nt: TGTGCCAGCAGCTTAGGCGGGCCTTTATCACCCCTCCACTTT; cdr3_aa: CASSLGGPLSPLHF
v_call: TRBV7-2; clone_size: NA; j_call: TRBJ2-7; d_call: NA; cdr3_nt: TGTGCCAGCAGCTTAGCGGAGGGCGAGCAGTACTTC; cdr3_aa: CASSLAEGEQYF
v_call: TRBV19; clone_size: NA; j_call: TRBJ1-2; d_call: NA; cdr3_nt: TGTGCCAGTACCACAGGAGGCTATGGCTACACCTTC; cdr3_aa: CASTTGGYGYTF
v_call: TRBV4-3; clone_size: NA; j_call: TRBJ2-7; d_call: NA; cdr3_nt: TGCGCCAGCAGCCCTCACCGGGGCCCTTCCTACGAGCAGTACTTC; cdr3_aa: CASSPHRGPSYEQYF
v_call: TRBV10-3; clone_size: NA; j_call: TRBJ2-1; d_call: NA; cdr3_nt: TGTGCCATCAGTGAGGGGCGGGACTACAATGAGCAGTTCTTC; cdr3_aa: CAISEGRDYNEQFF
v_call: TRBV27; clone_size: NA; j_call: TRBJ1-1; d_call: NA; cdr3_nt: TGTGCCAGCAGTTTAGGGAGGGGCACTGAAGCTTTCTTT; cdr3_aa: CASSLGRGTEAFF
v_call: TRBV7-2; clone_size: NA; j_call: TRBJ2-5; d_call: NA; cdr3_nt: TGTGCCAGCAGCTTAGCGCCTGGGGCTAGCTCACAAGAGACCCAGTACTTC; cdr3_aa: CASSLAPGASSQETQYF
v_call: TRBV28; clone_size: NA; j_call: TRBJ2-1; d_call: TRBD2; cdr3_nt: TGTGCCAGTACTAGCGGGAGCTCCTACAATGAGCAGTTCTTC; cdr3_aa: CASTSGSSYNEQFF
v_call: TRBV5-4; clone_size: NA; j_call: TRBJ2-2; d_call: TRBD2; cdr3_nt: TGTGCCAGCAGCTTGGGACTAGCGGCCACCGGGGAGCTGTTTTTT; cdr3_aa: CASSLGLAATGELFF
v_call: TRBV11-2; clone_size: once; j_call: TRBJ2-4; d_call: NA; cdr3_nt: TGTGCCAGCAGCCAGGGGCCAAGGCAGGTCAAAAACATTCAGTACTTC; cdr3_aa: CASSQGPRQVKNIQYF
v_call: TRBV4-3; clone_size: NA; j_call: TRBJ2-7; d_call: NA; cdr3_nt: TGCGCCAGCAGCCAAGCAAGACAGGGACTCACCTACGAGCAGTACTTC; cdr3_aa: CASSQARQGLTYEQYF
v_call: TRBV19; clone_size: NA; j_call: TRBJ1-5; d_call: NA; cdr3_nt: TGTGCCAGTAGTAGAGGGGTCTCTGGGCAGCCCCAGCATTTT; cdr3_aa: CASSRGVSGQPQHF
v_call: TRBV6-4; clone_size: NA; j_call: TRBJ2-1; d_call: NA; cdr3_nt: TGTGCCAGCAGTGTAGCAGGTGGCGCCTACAATGAGCAGTTCTTC; cdr3_aa: CASSVAGGAYNEQFF
v_call: TRBV19; clone_size: NA; j_call: TRBJ2-2; d_call: NA; cdr3_nt: TGTGCCGCGGCCGAAGGGAACACCGGGGAGCTGTTTTTT; cdr3_aa: CAAAEGNTGELFF
v_call: TRBV6-1; clone_size: NA; j_call: TRBJ1-1; d_call: NA; cdr3_nt: TGTGCCAGCAGTGAAGCTTCGGGGGGCGCGGGCTATGAAGCTTTCTTT; cdr3_aa: CASSEASGGAGYEAFF
v_call: TRBV28; clone_size: NA; j_call: TRBJ1-1; d_call: NA; cdr3_nt: TGTGCCAGCAGTTACCTCAGGGGCGTCATGAACACTGAAGCTTTCTTT; cdr3_aa: CASSYLRGVMNTEAFF
v_call: TRBV5-1; clone_size: NA; j_call: TRBJ1-1; d_call: NA; cdr3_nt: TGCGCCAGCACGGTCGACAGCGGGTCGGCTGAAGCTTTCTTT; cdr3_aa: CASTVDSGSAEAFF
v_call: TRBV5-4; clone_size: NA; j_call: TRBJ1-1; d_call: NA; cdr3_nt: TGTGCCAGCAGCTTCGGCGGGGTGACTGAAGCTTTCTTT; cdr3_aa: CASSFGGVTEAFF
v_call: TRBV18; clone_size: NA; j_call: TRBJ2-7; d_call: NA; cdr3_nt: TGTGCCAGCTCACCACGGTCTGTGCGCTACGAGCAGTACTTC; cdr3_aa: CASSPRSVRYEQYF
v_call: TRBV28; clone_size: NA; j_call: TRBJ2-7; d_call: NA; cdr3_nt: TGTGCCAGCAGCTCCCCTCAGGGAGTGGGTCACTACGAGCAGTACTTC; cdr3_aa: CASSSPQGVGHYEQYF
v_call: TRBV6-1; clone_size: NA; j_call: TRBJ1-5; d_call: NA; cdr3_nt: TGTGCCAGCAGTAAAGTCTGGGGAGGCAATCAGCCCCAGCATTTT; cdr3_aa: CASSKVWGGNQPQHF
v_call: TRBV5-6; clone_size: once; j_call: TRBJ2-3; d_call: NA; cdr3_nt: TGTGCCAGCAGCTTGGTTCACCCGGGGGATACGCAGTATTTT; cdr3_aa: CASSLVHPGDTQYF